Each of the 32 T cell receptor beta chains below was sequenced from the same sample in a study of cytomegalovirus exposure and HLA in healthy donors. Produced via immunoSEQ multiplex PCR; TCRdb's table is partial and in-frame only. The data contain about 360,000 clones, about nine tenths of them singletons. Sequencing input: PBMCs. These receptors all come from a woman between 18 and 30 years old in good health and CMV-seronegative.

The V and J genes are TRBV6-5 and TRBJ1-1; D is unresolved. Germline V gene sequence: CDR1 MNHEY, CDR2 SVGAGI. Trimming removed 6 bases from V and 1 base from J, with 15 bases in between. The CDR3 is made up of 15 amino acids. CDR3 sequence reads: CASRATNVKNTEAFF. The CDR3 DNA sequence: TGTGCCAGCAGAGCGACGAACGTCAAGAACACTGAAGCTTTCTTT.

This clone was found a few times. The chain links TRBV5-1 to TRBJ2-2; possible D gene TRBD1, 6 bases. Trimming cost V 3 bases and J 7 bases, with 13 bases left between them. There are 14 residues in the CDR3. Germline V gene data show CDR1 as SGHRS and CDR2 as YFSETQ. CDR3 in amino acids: CASSYGQGRGELFF. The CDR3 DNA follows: TGCGCCAGCAGCTATGGGCAGGGGCGCGGGGAGCTGTTTTTT.

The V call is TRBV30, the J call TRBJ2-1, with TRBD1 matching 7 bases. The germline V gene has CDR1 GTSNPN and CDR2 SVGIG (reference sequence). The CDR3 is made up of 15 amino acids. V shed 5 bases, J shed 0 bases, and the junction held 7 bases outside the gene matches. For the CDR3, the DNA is TGTGCCTGGGACCACAGGGGCCGCTCCTACAATGAGCAGTTCTTC. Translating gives CAWDHRGRSYNEQFF. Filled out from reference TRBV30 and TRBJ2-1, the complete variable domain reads SQTIHQWPATLVQPVGSPLSLECTVEGTSNPNLYWYRQAAGRGLQLLFYSVGIGQISSEVPQNLSASRPQDRQFILSSKKLLLSDSGFYLCAWDHRGRSYNEQFFGPGTRLTVL.

CDR3 sequence: CASSFRRTDYGYTF. For the CDR3, the DNA is TGTGCCAGCAGTTTCAGGAGGACGGACTATGGCTACACCTTC. This chain uses TRBV27 with TRBJ1-2, with D unclear. CDR3 length: 14 amino acids. Germline V gives CDR1 MNHEY, CDR2 SMNVEV (reference sequence). The ends were cut back, 3 bases at V and 3 bases at J, with 11 bases in the middle.

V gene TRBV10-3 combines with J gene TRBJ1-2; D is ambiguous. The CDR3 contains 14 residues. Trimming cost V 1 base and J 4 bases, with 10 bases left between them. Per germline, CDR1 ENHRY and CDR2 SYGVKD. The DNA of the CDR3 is TGTGCCATCAGTGAGTGGGTCGGCGGCTATGGCTACACCTTC. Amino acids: CAISEWVGGYGYTF.

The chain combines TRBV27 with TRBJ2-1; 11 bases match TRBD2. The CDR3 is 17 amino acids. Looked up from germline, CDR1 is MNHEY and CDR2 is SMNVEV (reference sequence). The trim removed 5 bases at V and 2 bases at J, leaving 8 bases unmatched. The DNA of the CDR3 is TGTGCCAGCAGTGGTGCTAGCGGGGGGTATACCTACAATGAGCAGTTCTTC. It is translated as CASSGASGGYTYNEQFF.

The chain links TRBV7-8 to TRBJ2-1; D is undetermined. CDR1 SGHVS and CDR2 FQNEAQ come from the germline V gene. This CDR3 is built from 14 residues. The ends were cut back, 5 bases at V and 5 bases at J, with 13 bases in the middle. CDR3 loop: CASSQIGRNNEQFF. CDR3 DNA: TGTGCCAGCAGCCAGATTGGGCGAAACAATGAGCAGTTCTTC.

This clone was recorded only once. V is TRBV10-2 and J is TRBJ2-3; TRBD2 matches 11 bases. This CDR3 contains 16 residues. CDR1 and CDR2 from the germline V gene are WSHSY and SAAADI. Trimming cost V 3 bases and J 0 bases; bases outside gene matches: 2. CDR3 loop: CASSDGTSGSTDTQYF. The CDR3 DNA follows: TGCGCCAGCAGTGACGGGACTAGCGGAAGCACAGATACGCAGTATTTT.

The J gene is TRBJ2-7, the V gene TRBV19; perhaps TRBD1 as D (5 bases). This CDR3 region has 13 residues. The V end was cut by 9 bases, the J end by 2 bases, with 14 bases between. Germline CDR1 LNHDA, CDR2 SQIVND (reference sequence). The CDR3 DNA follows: TGTGCCAGCGGACACCAGCTTACCTACGAGCAGTACTTC. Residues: CASGHQLTYEQYF.

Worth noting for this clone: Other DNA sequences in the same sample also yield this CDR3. Here the CDR3 reads CASSFSGSYNEQFF. The CDR3, as DNA: TGTGCCAGCAGCTTTAGCGGATCCTACAATGAGCAGTTCTTC. V and J are TRBV5-4 and TRBJ2-1, with D possibly TRBD2 on 6 matching bases. The CDR3 runs to 14 residues. Deletions cut 2 bases from V and 1 base from J, with 7 bases between. Per germline, CDR1 SGHNT and CDR2 YYREEE (reference sequence).

In nucleotides, the CDR3 is TGTGCCAGCAGCTTCCCGGGACAGGGATCCGAGCAGTACTTC. Protein: CASSFPGQGSEQYF. This chain connects TRBV5-5 to TRBJ2-7; 9 nucleotides agree with TRBD1. The V gene's germline CDR1 is SGHKS and CDR2 YYEKEE (reference sequence). The trim removed 2 bases at V and 6 bases at J, leaving 6 bases unmatched. This CDR3 spans 14 amino acids.

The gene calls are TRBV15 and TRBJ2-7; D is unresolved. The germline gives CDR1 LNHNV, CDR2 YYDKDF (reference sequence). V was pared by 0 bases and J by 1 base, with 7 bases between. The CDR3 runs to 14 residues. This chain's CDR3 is CATSRDASSYEQYF. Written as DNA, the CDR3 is TGTGCCACCAGCAGAGACGCCAGTTCCTACGAGCAGTACTTC.

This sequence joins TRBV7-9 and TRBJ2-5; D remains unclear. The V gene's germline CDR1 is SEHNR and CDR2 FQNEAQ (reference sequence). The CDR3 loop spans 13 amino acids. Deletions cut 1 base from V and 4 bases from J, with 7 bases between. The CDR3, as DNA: TGTGCCAGCAGCTTAGAGTCCGGAGAGACCCAGTACTTC. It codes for CASSLESGETQYF.

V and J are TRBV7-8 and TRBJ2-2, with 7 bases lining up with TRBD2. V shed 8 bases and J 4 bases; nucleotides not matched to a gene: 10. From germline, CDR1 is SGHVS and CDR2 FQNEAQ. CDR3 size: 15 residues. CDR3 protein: CASLSGLAVTGELFF. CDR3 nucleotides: TGTGCCAGCCTATCGGGGCTAGCGGTCACCGGGGAGCTGTTTTTT. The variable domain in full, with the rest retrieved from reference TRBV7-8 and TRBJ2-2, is GAGVSQSPRYKVAKRGQDVALRCDPISGHVSLFWYQQALGQGPEFLTYFQNEAQLDKSGLPSDRFFAERPEGSVSTLKIQRTQQEDSAVYLCASLSGLAVTGELFFGEGSRLTVL.

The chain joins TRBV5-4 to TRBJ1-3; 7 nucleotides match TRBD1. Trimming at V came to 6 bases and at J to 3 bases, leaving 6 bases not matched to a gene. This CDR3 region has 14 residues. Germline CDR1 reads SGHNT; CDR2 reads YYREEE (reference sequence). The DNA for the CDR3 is TGTGCCAGCACCACCTGGACAGGTGGAAACACCATATATTTT. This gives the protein CASTTWTGGNTIYF. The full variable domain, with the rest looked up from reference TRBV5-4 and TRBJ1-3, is ETGVTQSPTHLIKTRGQQVTLRCSSQSGHNTVSWYQQALGQGPQFIFQYYREEENGRGNFPPRFSGLQFPNYSSELNVNALELDDSALYLCASTTWTGGNTIYFGEGSWLTVV.

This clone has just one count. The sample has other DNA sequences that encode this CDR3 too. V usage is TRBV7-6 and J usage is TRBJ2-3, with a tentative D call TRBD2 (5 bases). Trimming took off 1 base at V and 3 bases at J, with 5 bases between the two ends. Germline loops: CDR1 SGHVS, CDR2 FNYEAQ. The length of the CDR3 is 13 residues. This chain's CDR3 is CASSLERTDTQYF. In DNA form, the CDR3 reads TGTGCCAGCAGCTTAGAGCGGACAGATACGCAGTATTTT.

CDR3 amino acids: CAWSTGRGTDTQYF. The CDR3 bases are TGTGCCTGGAGCACGGGGAGGGGCACAGATACGCAGTATTTT. The V and J genes are TRBV30 and TRBJ2-3, with 7 bases lining up with TRBD2. Germline V CDR1 and CDR2: GTSNPN, SVGIG (reference sequence). The V gene end was trimmed by 3 bases and the J gene end by 1 base; junction bases not matched to a gene: 4. The CDR3 spans 14 residues.

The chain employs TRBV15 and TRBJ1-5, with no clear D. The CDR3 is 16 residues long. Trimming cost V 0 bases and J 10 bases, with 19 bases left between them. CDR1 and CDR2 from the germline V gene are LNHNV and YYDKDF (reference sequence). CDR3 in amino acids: CATSRDRGGLVEPQHF. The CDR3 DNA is TGTGCCACCAGCAGAGATCGCGGCGGCCTTGTCGAACCCCAGCATTTT.

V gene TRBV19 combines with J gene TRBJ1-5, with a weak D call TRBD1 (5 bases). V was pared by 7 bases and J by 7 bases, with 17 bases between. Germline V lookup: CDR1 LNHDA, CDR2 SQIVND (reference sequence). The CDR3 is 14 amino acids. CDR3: CASIDRQGRQPQHF. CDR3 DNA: TGTGCCAGTATAGACCGGCAGGGCAGGCAGCCCCAGCATTTT.

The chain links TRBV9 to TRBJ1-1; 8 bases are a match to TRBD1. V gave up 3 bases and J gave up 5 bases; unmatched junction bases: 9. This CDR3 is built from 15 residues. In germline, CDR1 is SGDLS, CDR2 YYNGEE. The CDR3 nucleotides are TGTGCCAGCAGCGGCCGACAGGGGTTAAGGACTGAAGCTTTCTTT. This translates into CASSGRQGLRTEAFF.

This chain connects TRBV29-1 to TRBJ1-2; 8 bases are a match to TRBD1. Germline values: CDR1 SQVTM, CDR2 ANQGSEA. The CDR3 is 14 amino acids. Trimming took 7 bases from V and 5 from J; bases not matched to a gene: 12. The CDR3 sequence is CSAGRTGQRYGYTF. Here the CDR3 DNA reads TGCAGCGCTGGGAGGACAGGGCAGCGGTATGGCTACACCTTC.

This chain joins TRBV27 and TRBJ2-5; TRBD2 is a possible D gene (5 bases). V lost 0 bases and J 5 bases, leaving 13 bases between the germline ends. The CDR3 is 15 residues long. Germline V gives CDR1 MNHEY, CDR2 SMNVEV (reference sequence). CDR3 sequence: CASSLSDSRGETQYF. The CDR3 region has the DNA TGTGCCAGCAGTTTATCCGACTCCCGCGGGGAGACCCAGTACTTC.

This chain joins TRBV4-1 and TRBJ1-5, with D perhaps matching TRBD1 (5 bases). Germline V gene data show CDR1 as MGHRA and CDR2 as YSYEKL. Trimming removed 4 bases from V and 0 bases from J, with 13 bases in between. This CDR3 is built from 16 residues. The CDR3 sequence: CASSRSVGDSNQPQHF. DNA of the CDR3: TGCGCCAGCAGCCGGTCCGTAGGGGATAGCAATCAGCCCCAGCATTTT.

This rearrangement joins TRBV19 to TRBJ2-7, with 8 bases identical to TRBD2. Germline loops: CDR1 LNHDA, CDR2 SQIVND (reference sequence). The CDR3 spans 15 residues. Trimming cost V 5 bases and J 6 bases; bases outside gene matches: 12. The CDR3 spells CASSLRLALRVEQYF. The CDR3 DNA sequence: TGTGCCAGTAGTCTACGACTAGCGCTGCGAGTCGAGCAGTACTTC.

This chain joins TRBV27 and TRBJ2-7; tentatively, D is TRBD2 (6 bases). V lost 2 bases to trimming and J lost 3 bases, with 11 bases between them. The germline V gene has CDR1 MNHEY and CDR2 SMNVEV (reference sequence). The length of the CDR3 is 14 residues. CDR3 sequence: CASSLRRGGYEQYF. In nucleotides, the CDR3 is TGTGCCAGCAGTTTAAGGCGGGGAGGCTACGAGCAGTACTTC.

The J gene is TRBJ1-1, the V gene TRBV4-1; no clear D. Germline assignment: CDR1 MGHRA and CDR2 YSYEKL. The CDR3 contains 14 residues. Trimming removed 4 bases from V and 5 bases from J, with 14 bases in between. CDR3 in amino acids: CASSRFSRKTEAFF. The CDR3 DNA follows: TGCGCCAGCAGCCGGTTCAGCAGGAAAACTGAAGCTTTCTTT.

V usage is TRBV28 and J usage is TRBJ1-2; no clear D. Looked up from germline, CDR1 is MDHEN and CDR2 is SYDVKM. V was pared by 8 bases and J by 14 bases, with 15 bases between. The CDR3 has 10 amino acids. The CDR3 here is CASGNSGKTF. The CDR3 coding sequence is TGTGCCAGCGGAAACAGTGGCAAAACCTTC.

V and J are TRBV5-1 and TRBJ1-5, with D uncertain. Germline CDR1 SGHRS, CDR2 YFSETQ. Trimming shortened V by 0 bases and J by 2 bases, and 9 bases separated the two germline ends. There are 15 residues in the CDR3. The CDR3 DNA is TGCGCCAGCAGCTTGGGATCAGGTGGCAATCAGCCCCAGCATTTT. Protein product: CASSLGSGGNQPQHF. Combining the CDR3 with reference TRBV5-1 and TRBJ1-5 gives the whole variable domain KAGVTQTPRYLIKTRGQQVTLSCSPISGHRSVSWYQQTPGQGLQFLFEYFSETQRNKGNFPGRFSGRQFSNSRSEMNVSTLELGDSALYLCASSLGSGGNQPQHFGDGTRLSIL.

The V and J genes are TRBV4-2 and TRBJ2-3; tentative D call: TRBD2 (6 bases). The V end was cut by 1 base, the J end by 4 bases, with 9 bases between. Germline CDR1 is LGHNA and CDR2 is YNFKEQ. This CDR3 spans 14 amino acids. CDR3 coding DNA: TGTGCCAGCAGCCAAGGGGGGGAAGCAGATACGCAGTATTTT. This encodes CASSQGGEADTQYF.

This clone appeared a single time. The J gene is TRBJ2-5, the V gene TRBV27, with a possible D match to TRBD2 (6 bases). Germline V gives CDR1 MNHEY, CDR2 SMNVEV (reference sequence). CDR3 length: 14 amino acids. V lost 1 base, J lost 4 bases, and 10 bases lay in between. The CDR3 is CASSLWRGGETQYF. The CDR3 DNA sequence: TGTGCCAGCAGTTTATGGCGGGGAGGAGAGACCCAGTACTTC.

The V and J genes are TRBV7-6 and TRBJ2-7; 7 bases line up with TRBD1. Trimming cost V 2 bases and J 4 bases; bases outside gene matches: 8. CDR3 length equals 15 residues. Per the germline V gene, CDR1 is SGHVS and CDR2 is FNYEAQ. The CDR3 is CASSLIAHRGYEQYF. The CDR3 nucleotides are TGTGCCAGCAGCTTAATCGCCCACAGGGGTTACGAGCAGTACTTC.

The CDR3 reads CSVEEVAYNEQFF. The CDR3 DNA reads as TGCAGCGTTGAAGAAGTGGCTTACAATGAGCAGTTCTTC. J is TRBJ2-1 and V is TRBV29-1, with D unresolved. Between the trimmed V and J ends, which lost 0 bases and 4 bases, there was a span of 7 bases. Germline loops: CDR1 SQVTM, CDR2 ANQGSEA. This CDR3 is built from 13 residues.